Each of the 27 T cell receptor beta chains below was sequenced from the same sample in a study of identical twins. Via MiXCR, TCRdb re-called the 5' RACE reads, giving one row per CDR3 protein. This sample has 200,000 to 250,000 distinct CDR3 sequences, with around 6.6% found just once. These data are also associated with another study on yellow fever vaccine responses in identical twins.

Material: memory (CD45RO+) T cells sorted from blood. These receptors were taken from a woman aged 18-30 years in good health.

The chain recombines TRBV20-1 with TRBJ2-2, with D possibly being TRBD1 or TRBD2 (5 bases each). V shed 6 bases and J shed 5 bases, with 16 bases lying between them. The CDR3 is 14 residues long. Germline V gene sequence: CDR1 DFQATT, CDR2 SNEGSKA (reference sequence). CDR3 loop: CSALYGDQTGELFF. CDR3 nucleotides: TGCAGTGCCCTGTACGGGGACCAAACCGGGGAGCTGTTTTTT.

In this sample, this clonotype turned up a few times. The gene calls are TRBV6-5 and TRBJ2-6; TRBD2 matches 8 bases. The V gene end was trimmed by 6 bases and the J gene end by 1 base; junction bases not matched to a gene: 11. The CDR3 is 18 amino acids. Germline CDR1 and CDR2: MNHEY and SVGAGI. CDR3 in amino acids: CASRYDGTSVSGANVLTF. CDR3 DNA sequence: TGTGCCAGCAGATACGACGGGACTAGTGTATCTGGGGCCAACGTCCTGACTTTC.

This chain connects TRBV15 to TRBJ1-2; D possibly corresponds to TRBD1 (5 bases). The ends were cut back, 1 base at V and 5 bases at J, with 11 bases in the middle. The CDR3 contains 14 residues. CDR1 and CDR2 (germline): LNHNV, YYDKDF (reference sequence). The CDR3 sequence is CATSRGGRQYGYTF. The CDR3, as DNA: TGTGCCACCAGCAGAGGGGGACGGCAGTATGGCTACACCTTC.

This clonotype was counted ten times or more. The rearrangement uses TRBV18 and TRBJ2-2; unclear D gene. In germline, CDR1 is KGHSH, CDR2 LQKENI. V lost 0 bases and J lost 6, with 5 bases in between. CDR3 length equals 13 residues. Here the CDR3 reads CASSPPTSGELFF. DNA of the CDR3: TGTGCCAGCTCACCACCGACGTCCGGGGAGCTGTTTTTT.

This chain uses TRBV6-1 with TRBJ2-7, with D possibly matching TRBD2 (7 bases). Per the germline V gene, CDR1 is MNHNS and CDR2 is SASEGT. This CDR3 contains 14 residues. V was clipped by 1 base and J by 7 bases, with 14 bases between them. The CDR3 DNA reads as TGTGCCAGCAGTGAAGGGGGGGGGGCGCTGGAGCAGTACGTC. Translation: CASSEGGGALEQYV.

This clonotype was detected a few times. Here the CDR3 reads CASSFTILAGGYNEQFF. The CDR3 DNA reads TGTGCCAGCAGCTTTACAATTCTAGCGGGGGGCTACAATGAGCAGTTCTTC. The V call is TRBV7-2, the J call TRBJ2-1; 11 nucleotides match TRBD2. CDR3 length equals 17 residues. V lost 3 bases, J lost 3 bases, and 7 bases stayed unmatched. Germline CDR1 is SGHTA and CDR2 is FQGNSA.

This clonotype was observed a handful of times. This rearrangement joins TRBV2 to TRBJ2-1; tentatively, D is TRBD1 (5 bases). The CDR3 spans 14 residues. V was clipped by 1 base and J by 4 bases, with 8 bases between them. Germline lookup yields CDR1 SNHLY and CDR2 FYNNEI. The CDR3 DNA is TGTGCCAGCAGTGAAGAGCAGGGTTACAATGAGCAGTTCTTC. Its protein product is CASSEEQGYNEQFF.

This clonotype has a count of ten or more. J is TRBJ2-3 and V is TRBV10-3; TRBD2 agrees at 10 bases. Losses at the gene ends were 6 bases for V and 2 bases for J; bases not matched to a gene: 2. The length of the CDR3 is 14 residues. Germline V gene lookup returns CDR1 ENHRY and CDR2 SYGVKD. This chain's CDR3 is CAISLAGDTDTQYF. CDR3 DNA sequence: TGTGCCATCAGCCTAGCGGGAGACACAGATACGCAGTATTTT.

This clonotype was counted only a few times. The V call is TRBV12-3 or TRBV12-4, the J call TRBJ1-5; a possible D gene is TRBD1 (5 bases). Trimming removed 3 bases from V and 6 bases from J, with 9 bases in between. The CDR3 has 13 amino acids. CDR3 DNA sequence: TGTGCCAGCAGTTTGGGACGCGCTCAGCCCCAGCATTTT. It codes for CASSLGRAQPQHF.

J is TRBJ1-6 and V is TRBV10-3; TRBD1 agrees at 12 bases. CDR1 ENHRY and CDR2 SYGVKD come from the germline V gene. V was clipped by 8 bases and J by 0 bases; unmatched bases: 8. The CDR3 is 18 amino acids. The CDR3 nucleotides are TGTGCCATCTCGATGGGACAGGGGGCTCCCTCCTATAATTCACCCCTCCACTTT. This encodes CAISMGQGAPSYNSPLHF.

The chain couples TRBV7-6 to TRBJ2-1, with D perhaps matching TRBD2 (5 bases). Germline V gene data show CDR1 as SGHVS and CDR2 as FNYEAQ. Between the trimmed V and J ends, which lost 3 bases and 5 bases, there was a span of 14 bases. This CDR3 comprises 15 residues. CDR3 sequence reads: CASSFSGLAHNEQFF. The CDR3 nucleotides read TGTGCCAGCAGCTTCTCCGGTTTAGCGCACAATGAGCAGTTCTTC. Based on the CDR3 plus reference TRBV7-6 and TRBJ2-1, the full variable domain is GAGVSQSPRYKVTKRGQDVALRCDPISGHVSLYWYRQALGQGPEFLTYFNYEAQQDKSGLPNDRFSAERPEGSISTLTIQRTEQRDSAMYRCASSFSGLAHNEQFFGPGTRLTVL.

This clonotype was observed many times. CDR3: CASTFRGGLNTEAFF. The CDR3 DNA is TGTGCCAGCACCTTTCGGGGGGGATTGAACACTGAAGCTTTCTTT. This chain connects TRBV12-3 or TRBV12-4 to TRBJ1-1, with a possible D match to TRBD1 (5 bases). The length of the CDR3 is 15 residues. Trimming removed 7 bases from V and 0 bases from J, with 15 bases in between.

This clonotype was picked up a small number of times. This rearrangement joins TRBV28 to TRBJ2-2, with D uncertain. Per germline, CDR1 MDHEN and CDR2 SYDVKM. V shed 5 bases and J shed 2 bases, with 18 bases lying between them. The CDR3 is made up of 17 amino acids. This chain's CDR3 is CASSPLITSVNTGELFF. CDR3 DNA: TGTGCCAGCAGTCCTTTAATTACAAGTGTTAACACCGGGGAGCTGTTTTTT.

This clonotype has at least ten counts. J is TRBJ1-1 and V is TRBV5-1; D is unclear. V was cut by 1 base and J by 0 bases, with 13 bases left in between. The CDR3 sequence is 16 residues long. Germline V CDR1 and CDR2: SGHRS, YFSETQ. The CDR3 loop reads CASSLSSHTMNTEAFF. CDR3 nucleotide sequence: TGCGCCAGCAGCTTGTCTTCCCACACCATGAACACTGAAGCTTTCTTT.

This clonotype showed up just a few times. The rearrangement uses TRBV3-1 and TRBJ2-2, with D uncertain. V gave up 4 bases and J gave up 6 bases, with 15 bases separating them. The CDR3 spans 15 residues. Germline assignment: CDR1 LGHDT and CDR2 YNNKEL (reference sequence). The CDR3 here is CASSLLRTHAGELFF. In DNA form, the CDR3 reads TGTGCCAGCAGCCTCCTTCGAACCCACGCCGGGGAGCTGTTTTTT.

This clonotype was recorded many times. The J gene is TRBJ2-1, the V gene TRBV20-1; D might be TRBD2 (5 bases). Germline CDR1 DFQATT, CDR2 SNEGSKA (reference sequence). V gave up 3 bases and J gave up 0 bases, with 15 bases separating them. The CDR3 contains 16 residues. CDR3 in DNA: TGCAGTGCTAGGCGGGCTATAGGGAGCTCCTACAATGAGCAGTTCTTC. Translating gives CSARRAIGSSYNEQFF.

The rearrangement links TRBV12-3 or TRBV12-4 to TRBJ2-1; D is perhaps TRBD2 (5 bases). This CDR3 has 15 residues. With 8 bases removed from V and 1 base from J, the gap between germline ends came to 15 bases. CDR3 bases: TGTGCCAGCCTACTTAGCGCTAGATCCTACAATGAGCAGTTCTTC. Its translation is CASLLSARSYNEQFF.

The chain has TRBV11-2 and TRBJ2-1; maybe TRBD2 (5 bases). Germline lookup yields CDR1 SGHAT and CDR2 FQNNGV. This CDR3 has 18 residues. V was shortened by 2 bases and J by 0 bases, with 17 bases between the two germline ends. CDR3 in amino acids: CASSLRGFGLSSYNEQFF. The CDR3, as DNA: TGTGCCAGCAGCTTAAGAGGGTTCGGGCTGAGCTCCTACAATGAGCAGTTCTTC.

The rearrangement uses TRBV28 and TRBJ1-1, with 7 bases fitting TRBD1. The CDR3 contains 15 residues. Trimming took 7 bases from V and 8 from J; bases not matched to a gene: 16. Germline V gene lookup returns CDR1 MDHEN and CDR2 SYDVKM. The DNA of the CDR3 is TGTGCCAGCAACCTCTACCGGGACAGAGCGTCAGAAGCTTTCTTT. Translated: CASNLYRDRASEAFF.

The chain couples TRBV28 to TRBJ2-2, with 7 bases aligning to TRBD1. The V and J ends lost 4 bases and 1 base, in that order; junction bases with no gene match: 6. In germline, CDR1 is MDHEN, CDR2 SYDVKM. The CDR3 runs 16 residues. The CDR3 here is CASSYTGDGNTGELFF. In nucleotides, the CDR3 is TGTGCCAGCAGTTACACAGGGGATGGGAACACCGGGGAGCTGTTTTTT.

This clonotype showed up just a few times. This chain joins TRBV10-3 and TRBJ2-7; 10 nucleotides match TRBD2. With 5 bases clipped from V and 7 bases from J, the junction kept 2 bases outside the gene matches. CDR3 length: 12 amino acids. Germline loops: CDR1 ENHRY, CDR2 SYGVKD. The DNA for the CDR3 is TGTGCCATCAGTAATAGCGGGAGGGAGCAGTACTTC. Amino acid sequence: CAISNSGREQYF.

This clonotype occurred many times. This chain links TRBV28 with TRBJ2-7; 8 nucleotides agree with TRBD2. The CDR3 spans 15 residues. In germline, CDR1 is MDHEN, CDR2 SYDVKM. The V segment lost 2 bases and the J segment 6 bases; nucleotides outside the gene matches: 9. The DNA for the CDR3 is TGTGCCAGCAGTTTAGACGGGAGGGCCCGACCCGAGCAGTACTTC. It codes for CASSLDGRARPEQYF.

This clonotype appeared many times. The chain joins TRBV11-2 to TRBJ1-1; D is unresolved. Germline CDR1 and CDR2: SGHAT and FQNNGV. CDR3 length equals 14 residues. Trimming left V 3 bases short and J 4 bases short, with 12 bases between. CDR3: CASSFGGVGTEAFF. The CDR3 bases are TGTGCCAGCAGCTTTGGTGGGGTGGGCACTGAAGCTTTCTTT.

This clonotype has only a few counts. CDR3 protein: CASSFDPGGAREQFF. The CDR3 DNA follows: TGTGCCAGCAGCTTCGACCCAGGGGGGGCAAGGGAGCAGTTCTTC. V and J are TRBV11-1 and TRBJ2-1; D could derive from TRBD1 or TRBD2 (7 bases each). V shed 3 bases and J shed 10 bases, with 19 bases lying between them. The CDR3 sequence is 15 residues long. Looked up from germline, CDR1 is SGHAT and CDR2 is FQDESV (reference sequence).

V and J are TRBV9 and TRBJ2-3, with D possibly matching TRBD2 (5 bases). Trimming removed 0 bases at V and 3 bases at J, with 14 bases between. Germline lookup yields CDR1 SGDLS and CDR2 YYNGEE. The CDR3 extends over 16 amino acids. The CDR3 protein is CASSVGVSARTDTQYF. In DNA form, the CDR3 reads TGTGCCAGCAGCGTAGGTGTTAGCGCGAGAACAGATACGCAGTATTTT.

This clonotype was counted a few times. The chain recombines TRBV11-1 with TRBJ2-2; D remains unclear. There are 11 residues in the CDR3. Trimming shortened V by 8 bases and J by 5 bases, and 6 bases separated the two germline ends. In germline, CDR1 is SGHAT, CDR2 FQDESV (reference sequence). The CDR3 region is CASLGTGELFF. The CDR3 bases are TGTGCCAGCCTCGGGACCGGGGAGCTGTTTTTT.

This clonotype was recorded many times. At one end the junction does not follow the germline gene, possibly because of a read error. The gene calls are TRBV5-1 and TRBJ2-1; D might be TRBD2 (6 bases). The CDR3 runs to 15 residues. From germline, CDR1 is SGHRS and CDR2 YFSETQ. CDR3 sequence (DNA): TGCGCCAGCAGGTTGGCCGGGAGCTCCTACAATGAGCAGTTCTTC. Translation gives CASRLAGSSYNEQFF.